The T cell receptor (beta chain) described here comes from a study of cytomegalovirus exposure and HLA in healthy donors. Study-level findings and limits: When a later analysis was performed, an Asian-associated ancestry cluster reportedly had fewer N-insertions than the approximately 690-donor mean. In an earlier analysis, about 90% or about 30%: the productive usage of most TCR beta V segments. Most TCR sequences were seen very rarely across donors, but some public TCRs occurred in many.

In regard to this clone: The antigen remains unidentified.

The V gene end was trimmed by 4 bases and the J gene end by 0 bases; junction bases not matched to a gene: 9. The CDR3 runs 17 residues. Germline V gives CDR1 SGHDT, CDR2 YYEEEE. PCR involved 60 Vbeta and 13 Jbeta primers. The method was immunoSEQ multiplex PCR; TCRdb's version includes in-frame clones alone and lacks a portion of them. This sample carries approximately 160,000 clones, over 75% of them seen once, and the ten largest clones take approximately 1.2%. V usage is TRBV5-6 and J usage is TRBJ2-7, with TRBD2 identical over 11 bases. The TCR comes from a man over 45 in good health and CMV-seropositive. Sequencing was carried out using PBMCs. The CDR3 nucleotides read TGTGCCAGCAGCCCCCCGACTAGCGGGAAGCTCTCCTACGAGCAGTACTTC. This translates into CASSPPTSGKLSYEQYF.